This entry lists 13 T cell receptor beta chains sequenced from one sample in a study of shared clonotypes between healthy human individuals. Terminally differentiated effector memory CD45RA+ cells were excluded by CCR7 positive selection of CD45RO-negative cells. Data came from immunoSEQ multiplex PCR; TCRdb stores just in-frame clones and leaves some out. The sample lists about 650,000 clones, over 95% occurring once. Sequences were obtained from naive CD8+ T cells sorted from blood. These receptors came from a woman in her 30s in good health.

This clone was observed a single time. This sample includes further DNA sequences coding for the same CDR3. The CDR3 is CASSLRLAGGNEQFF. The CDR3 DNA reads TGTGCCAGCAGTTTACGACTAGCGGGAGGGAATGAGCAGTTCTTC. The rearrangement links TRBV27 to TRBJ2-1, with 14 positions matching TRBD2. The CDR3 covers 15 residues. Losses at the gene ends were 2 bases for V and 7 bases for J; bases not matched to a gene: 1. The germline gives CDR1 MNHEY, CDR2 SMNVEV (reference sequence).

This chain joins TRBV29-1 and TRBJ2-1; tentative D call: TRBD1 (6 bases). Germline lookup yields CDR1 SQVTM and CDR2 ANQGSEA. V gave up 4 bases and J gave up 1 base, with 14 bases separating them. The CDR3 spans 15 residues. The CDR3 reads CSVVADRPSYNEQFF. CDR3 coding DNA: TGCAGCGTTGTCGCGGACAGACCATCCTACAATGAGCAGTTCTTC.

The chain joins TRBV11-2 to TRBJ1-3; D gene ambiguous. CDR3 size: 16 residues. Germline CDR1 SGHAT, CDR2 FQNNGV. V gave up 1 base and J gave up 2 bases, with 12 bases separating them. The CDR3 here is CASSLVMGDTGNTIYF. The CDR3 DNA sequence: TGTGCCAGCAGCTTAGTTATGGGTGATACTGGAAACACCATATATTTT.

The J gene is TRBJ2-1, the V gene TRBV9; D could derive from TRBD1 or TRBD2 (5 bases each). The CDR3 consists of 13 residues. Trimming shortened V by 5 bases and J by 9 bases, and 15 bases separated the two germline ends. Germline CDR1 SGDLS, CDR2 YYNGEE. CDR3 region: CASRGDGESEQFF. CDR3 DNA sequence: TGTGCCAGCAGAGGGGACGGGGAGAGTGAGCAGTTCTTC.

This chain joins TRBV10-3 and TRBJ1-3, with 7 nucleotides matching TRBD1. Germline lookup yields CDR1 ENHRY and CDR2 SYGVKD. Germline trimming cut 3 bases from V and 2 bases from J; bases unmatched to any gene: 16. The CDR3 has 19 residues. CDR3 sequence: CAISDIVTGLKVPGNTIYF. CDR3 DNA: TGTGCCATCAGTGATATTGTGACAGGGCTCAAAGTACCTGGAAACACCATATATTTT.

The chain couples TRBV7-2 to TRBJ2-7; tentatively, D is TRBD1 or TRBD2 (5 bases each). Trimming stripped 4 bases from V and 2 bases from J, with 15 bases between. Germline CDR1 is SGHTA and CDR2 is FQGNSA. CDR3 length: 15 residues. In DNA form, the CDR3 reads TGTGCCAGCAGCTACCCCGGGACGGATACCTACGAGCAGTACTTC. It codes for CASSYPGTDTYEQYF.

The J gene is TRBJ1-5, the V gene TRBV9; TRBD1 is a possible D gene (6 bases). This CDR3 is 14 amino acids long. Trimming took 2 bases from V and 1 from J, leaving 7 bases between them. Germline V lookup: CDR1 SGDLS, CDR2 YYNGEE. This CDR3 is CASSVGQSNQPQHF. CDR3 coding DNA: TGTGCCAGCAGCGTCGGACAGAGCAATCAGCCCCAGCATTTT.

The genes are TRBV4-1 and TRBJ2-5, with a weak D call TRBD2 (6 bases). CDR1 is MGHRA, CDR2 YSYEKL, per germline. V lost 3 bases to trimming and J lost 5 bases, with 16 bases between them. This CDR3 is 15 amino acids long. The CDR3 loop reads CASSQKAAGRETQYF. CDR3 nucleotide sequence: TGCGCCAGCAGCCAGAAAGCGGCAGGGAGGGAGACCCAGTACTTC.

As to this clone: At the DNA level, this CDR3 is encoded by other sequences in the same sample as well. As DNA, the CDR3 is TGTGCCAGCAGCTTCGGCACAGATACGCAGTATTTT. It yields the protein CASSFGTDTQYF. This rearrangement joins TRBV7-9 to TRBJ2-3; D call uncertain. V lost 3 bases and J 1 base, leaving 2 bases between the germline ends. Germline CDR1 SEHNR, CDR2 FQNEAQ (reference sequence). The CDR3 length is 12 residues.

This chain joins TRBV4-1 and TRBJ2-3, with 9 bases fitting TRBD2. The junction had 5 bases not matched to a gene; V was cut back by 3 bases and J by 1 base. The CDR3 is made up of 16 amino acids. CDR1 and CDR2 (germline): MGHRA, YSYEKL. CDR3 amino acids: CASSQTSGARTDTQYF. The DNA for the CDR3 is TGCGCCAGCAGCCAGACTAGCGGAGCTCGCACAGATACGCAGTATTTT.

This chain connects TRBV27 to TRBJ2-1; D not certain. The CDR3 contains 16 residues. Trimming pared 6 bases from V and 0 bases from J, leaving 15 bases between. Germline V gene data show CDR1 as MNHEY and CDR2 as SMNVEV (reference sequence). The CDR3 DNA reads as TGTGCCAGCAGCCCCCGTTTCGTAAGCTCCTACAATGAGCAGTTCTTC. Amino acid sequence: CASSPRFVSSYNEQFF.

V usage is TRBV7-9 and J usage is TRBJ2-1, with 7 positions matching TRBD2. There are 16 residues in the CDR3. Per the germline V gene, CDR1 is SEHNR and CDR2 is FQNEAQ (reference sequence). V lost 1 base, J lost 8 bases, and 11 bases stayed unmatched. CDR3 in amino acids: CASSLDGRAGFHEQFF. For the CDR3, the DNA is TGTGCCAGCAGCTTAGATGGTAGAGCGGGGTTCCATGAGCAGTTCTTC.

V is TRBV27 and J is TRBJ2-1; no clear D. The V end lost 3 bases, the J end lost 2 bases, and 11 bases lay between the germline ends. Germline loops: CDR1 MNHEY, CDR2 SMNVEV (reference sequence). The CDR3 totals 15 residues. CDR3 sequence reads: CASSFSKIPYNEQFF. The CDR3 bases are TGTGCCAGCAGTTTTTCGAAGATCCCCTACAATGAGCAGTTCTTC.